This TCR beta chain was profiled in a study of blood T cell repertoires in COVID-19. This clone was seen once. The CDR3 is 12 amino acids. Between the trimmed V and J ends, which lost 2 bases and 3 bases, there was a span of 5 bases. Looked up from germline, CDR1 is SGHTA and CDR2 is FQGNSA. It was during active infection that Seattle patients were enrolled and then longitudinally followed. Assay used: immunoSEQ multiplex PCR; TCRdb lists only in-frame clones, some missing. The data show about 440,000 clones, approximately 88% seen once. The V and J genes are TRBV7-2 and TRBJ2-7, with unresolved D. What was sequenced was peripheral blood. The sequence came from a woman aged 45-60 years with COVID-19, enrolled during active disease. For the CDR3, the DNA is TGTGCCAGCAGCTTACTTAACTACGAGCAGTACTTC. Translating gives CASSLLNYEQYF.